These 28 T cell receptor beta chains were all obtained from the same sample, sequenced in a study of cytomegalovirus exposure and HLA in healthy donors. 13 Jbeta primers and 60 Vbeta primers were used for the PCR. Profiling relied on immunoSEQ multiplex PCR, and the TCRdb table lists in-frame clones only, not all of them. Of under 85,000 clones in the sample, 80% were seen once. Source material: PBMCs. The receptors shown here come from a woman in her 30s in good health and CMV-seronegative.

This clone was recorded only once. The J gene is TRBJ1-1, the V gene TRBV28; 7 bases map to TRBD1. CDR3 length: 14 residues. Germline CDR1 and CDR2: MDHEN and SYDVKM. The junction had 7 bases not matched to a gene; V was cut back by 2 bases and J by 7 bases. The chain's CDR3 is CASSLIEGAGEAFF. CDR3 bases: TGTGCCAGCAGTTTAATCGAGGGGGCGGGTGAAGCTTTCTTT.

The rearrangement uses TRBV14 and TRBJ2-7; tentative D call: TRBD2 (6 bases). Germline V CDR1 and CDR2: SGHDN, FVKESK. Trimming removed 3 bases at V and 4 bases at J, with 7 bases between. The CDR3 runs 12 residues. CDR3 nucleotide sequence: TGTGCCAGCAGCCAGGAGGGATACGAGCAGTACTTC. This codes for CASSQEGYEQYF.

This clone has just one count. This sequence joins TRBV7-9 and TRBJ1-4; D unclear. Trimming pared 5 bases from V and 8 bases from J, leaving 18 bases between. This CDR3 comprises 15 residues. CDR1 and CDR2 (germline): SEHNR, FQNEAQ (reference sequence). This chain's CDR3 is CASSRGFGVGEKLFF. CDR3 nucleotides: TGTGCCAGCAGCCGTGGATTCGGGGTAGGGGAAAAACTGTTTTTT.

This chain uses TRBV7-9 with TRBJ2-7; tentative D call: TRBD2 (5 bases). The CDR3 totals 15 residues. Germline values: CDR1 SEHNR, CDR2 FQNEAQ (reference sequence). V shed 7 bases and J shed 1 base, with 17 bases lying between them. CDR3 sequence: CASTGFRGESYEQYF. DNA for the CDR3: TGTGCCAGCACGGGTTTTCGGGGTGAGTCCTACGAGCAGTACTTC.

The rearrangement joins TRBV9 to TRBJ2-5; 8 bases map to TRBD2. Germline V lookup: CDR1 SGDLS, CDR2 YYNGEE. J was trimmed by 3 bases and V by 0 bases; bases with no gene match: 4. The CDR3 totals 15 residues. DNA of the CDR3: TGTGCCAGCAGCGTAGCTAGCGGGCTCAAAGAGACCCAGTACTTC. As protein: CASSVASGLKETQYF.

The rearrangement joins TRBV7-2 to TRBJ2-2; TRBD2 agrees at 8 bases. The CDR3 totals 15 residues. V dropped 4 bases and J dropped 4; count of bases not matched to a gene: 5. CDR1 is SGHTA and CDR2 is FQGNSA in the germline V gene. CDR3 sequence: CASSYRGLGTGELFF. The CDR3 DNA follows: TGTGCCAGCAGCTACCGGGGACTAGGCACCGGGGAGCTGTTTTTT.

Here the CDR3 reads CASSKGQANTEAFF. As DNA, the CDR3 is TGTGCCAGTAGTAAAGGACAGGCGAACACTGAAGCTTTCTTT. The rearrangement joins TRBV19 to TRBJ1-1; 7 nucleotides agree with TRBD1. This CDR3 contains 14 residues. J lost 1 base, V lost 4 bases, and 3 bases had no gene match. Germline CDR1 LNHDA, CDR2 SQIVND (reference sequence).

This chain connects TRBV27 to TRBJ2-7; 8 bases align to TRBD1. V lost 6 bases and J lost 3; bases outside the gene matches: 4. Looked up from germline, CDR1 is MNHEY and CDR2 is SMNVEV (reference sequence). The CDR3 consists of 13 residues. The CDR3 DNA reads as TGTGCCAGCAGGAGGACAGGGAACTACGAGCAGTACTTC. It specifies CASRRTGNYEQYF.

CDR3 in DNA: TGTGCCAGCAGCTTGGGGCCACAGGGGGAAAATCAAGAGACCCAGTACTTC. Amino acid sequence: CASSLGPQGENQETQYF. The rearrangement joins TRBV5-4 to TRBJ2-5; 8 bases are a match to TRBD1. V lost 0 bases, J lost 2 bases, and 9 bases stayed unmatched. The CDR3 is made up of 17 amino acids. Germline V gene sequence: CDR1 SGHNT, CDR2 YYREEE (reference sequence).

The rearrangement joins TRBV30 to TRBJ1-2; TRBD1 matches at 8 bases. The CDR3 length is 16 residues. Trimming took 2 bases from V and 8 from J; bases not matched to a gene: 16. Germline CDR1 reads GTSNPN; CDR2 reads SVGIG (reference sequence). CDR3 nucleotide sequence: TGTGCCTGGAGTCCCCGGACAGGGATCCGTCTCCGCGGCTACACCTTC. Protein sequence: CAWSPRTGIRLRGYTF.

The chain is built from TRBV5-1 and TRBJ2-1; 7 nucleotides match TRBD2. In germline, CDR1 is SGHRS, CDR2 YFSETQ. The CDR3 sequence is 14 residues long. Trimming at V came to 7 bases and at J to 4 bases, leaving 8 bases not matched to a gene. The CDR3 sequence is CASHTGTNYNEQFF. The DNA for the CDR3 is TGCGCCAGCCACACCGGGACTAATTACAATGAGCAGTTCTTC.

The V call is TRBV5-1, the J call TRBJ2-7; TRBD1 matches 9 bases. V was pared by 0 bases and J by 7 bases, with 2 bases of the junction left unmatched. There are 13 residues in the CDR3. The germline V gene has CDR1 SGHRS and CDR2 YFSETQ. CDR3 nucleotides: TGCGCCAGCAGCTTGGCCGGGACAGGGGAGCAGTACTTC. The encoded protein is CASSLAGTGEQYF. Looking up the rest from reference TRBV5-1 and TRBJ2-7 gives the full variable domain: KAGVTQTPRYLIKTRGQQVTLSCSPISGHRSVSWYQQTPGQGLQFLFEYFSETQRNKGNFPGRFSGRQFSNSRSEMNVSTLELGDSALYLCASSLAGTGEQYFGPGTRLTVT.

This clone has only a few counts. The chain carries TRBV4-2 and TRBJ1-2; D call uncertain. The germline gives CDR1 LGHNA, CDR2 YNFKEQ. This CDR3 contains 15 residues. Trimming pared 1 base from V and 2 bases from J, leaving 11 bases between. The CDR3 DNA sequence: TGTGCCAGCAGCCAAGGAGAGAGTCTCAACTATGGCTACACCTTC. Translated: CASSQGESLNYGYTF.

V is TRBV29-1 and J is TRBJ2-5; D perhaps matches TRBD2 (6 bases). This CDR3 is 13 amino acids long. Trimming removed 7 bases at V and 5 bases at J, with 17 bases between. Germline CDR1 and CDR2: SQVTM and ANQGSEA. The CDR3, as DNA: TGCAGCGCCCTTCGAGAAGGGAGGGAGACCCAGTACTTC. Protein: CSALREGRETQYF.

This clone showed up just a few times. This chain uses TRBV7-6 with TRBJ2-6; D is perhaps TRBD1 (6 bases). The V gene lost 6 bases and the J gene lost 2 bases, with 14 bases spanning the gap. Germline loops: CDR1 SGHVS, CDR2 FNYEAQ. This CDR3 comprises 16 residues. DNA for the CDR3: TGTGCCAGCAGTAGAACAGGGATTACTGGGGCCAACGTCCTGACTTTC. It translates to CASSRTGITGANVLTF. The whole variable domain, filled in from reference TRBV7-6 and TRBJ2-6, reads GAGVSQSPRYKVTKRGQDVALRCDPISGHVSLYWYRQALGQGPEFLTYFNYEAQQDKSGLPNDRFSAERPEGSISTLTIQRTEQRDSAMYRCASSRTGITGANVLTFGAGSRLTVL.

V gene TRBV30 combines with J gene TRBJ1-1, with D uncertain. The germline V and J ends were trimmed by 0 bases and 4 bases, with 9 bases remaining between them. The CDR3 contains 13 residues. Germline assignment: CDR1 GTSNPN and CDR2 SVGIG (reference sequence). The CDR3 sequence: CAWSVAAATEAFF. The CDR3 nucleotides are TGTGCCTGGAGTGTAGCCGCGGCCACTGAAGCTTTCTTT. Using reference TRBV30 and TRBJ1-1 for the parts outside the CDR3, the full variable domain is SQTIHQWPATLVQPVGSPLSLECTVEGTSNPNLYWYRQAAGRGLQLLFYSVGIGQISSEVPQNLSASRPQDRQFILSSKKLLLSDSGFYLCAWSVAAATEAFFGQGTRLTVV.

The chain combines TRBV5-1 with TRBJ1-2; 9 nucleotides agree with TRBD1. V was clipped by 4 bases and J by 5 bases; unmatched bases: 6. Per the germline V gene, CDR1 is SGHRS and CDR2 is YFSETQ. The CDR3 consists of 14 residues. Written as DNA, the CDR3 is TGCGCCAGCAGCGCCAAGACAGGGGGTTATGGCTACACCTTC. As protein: CASSAKTGGYGYTF.

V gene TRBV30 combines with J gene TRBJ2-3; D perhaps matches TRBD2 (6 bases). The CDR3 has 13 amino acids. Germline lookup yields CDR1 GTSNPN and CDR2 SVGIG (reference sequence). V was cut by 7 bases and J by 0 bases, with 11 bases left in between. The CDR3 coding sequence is TGTGCCTACTCCGGGGGAAGCACAGATACGCAGTATTTT. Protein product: CAYSGGSTDTQYF.

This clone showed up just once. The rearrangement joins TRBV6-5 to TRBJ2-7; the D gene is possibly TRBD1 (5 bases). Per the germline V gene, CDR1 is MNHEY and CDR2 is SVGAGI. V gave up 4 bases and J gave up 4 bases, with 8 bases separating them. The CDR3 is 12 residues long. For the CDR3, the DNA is TGTGCCAGCAGTTCAGACAGATACGAGCAGTACTTC. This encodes CASSSDRYEQYF.

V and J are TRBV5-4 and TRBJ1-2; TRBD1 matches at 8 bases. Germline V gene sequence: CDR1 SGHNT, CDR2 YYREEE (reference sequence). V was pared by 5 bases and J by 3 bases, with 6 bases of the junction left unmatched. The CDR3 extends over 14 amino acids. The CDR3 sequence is CASRRDRGDYGYTF. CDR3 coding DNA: TGTGCCAGCAGACGAGACAGGGGCGACTATGGCTACACCTTC.

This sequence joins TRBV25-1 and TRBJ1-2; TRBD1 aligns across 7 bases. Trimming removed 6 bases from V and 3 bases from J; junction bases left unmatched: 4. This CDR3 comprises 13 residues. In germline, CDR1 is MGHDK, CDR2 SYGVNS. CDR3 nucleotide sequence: TGTGCCAGCAGCGAGGGGACAGACTATGGCTACACCTTC. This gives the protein CASSEGTDYGYTF.

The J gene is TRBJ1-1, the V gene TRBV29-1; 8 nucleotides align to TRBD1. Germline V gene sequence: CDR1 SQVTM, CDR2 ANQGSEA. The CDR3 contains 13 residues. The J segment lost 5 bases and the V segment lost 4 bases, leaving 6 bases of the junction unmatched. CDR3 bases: TGCAGCGTTGCGCAGGGGGCAGGGACTGAAGCTTTCTTT. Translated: CSVAQGAGTEAFF.

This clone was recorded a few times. The CDR3 region is CASSLQGVGTEAFF. The CDR3 DNA follows: TGCGCCAGCAGCCTTCAGGGGGTCGGGACTGAAGCTTTCTTT. J is TRBJ1-1 and V is TRBV4-3; 7 nucleotides match TRBD1. V gave up 4 bases and J gave up 5 bases; unmatched junction bases: 7. CDR1 and CDR2 (germline): LGHNA, YSLEER. CDR3 length: 14 amino acids.

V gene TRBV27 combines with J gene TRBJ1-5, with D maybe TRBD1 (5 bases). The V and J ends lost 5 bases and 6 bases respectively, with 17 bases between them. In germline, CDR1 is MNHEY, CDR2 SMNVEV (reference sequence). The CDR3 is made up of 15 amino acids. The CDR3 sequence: CASSPRKEGFQPQHF. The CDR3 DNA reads TGTGCCAGCAGTCCCCGGAAGGAGGGGTTTCAGCCCCAGCATTTT.

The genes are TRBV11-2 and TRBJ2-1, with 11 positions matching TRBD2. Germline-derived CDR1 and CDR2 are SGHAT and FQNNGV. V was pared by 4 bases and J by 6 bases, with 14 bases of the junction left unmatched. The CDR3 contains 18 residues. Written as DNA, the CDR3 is TGTGCCAGCAGCTCCGAGCTTTACCTAGCGGGAGGCGGCAATGAGCAGTTCTTC. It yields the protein CASSSELYLAGGGNEQFF.

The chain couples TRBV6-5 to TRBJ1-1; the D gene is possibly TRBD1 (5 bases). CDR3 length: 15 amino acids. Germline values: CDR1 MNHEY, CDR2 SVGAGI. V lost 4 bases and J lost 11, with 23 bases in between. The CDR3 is CASSSPRRGGYAAFF. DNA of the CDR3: TGTGCCAGCAGTTCACCTCGGAGGGGAGGGTACGCTGCTTTCTTT.

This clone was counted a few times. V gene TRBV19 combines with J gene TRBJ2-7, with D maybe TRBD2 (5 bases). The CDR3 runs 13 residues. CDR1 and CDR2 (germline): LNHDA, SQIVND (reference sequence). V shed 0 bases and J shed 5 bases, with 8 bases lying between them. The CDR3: CASSIDRGNEQYF. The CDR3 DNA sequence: TGTGCCAGTAGTATAGATCGGGGAAACGAGCAGTACTTC.

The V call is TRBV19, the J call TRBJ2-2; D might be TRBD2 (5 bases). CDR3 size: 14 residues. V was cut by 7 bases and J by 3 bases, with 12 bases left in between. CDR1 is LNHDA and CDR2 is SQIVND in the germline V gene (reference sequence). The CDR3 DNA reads TGTGCCAGTATCCTAGGGCGGGACACCGGGGAGCTGTTTTTT. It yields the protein CASILGRDTGELFF.